This T cell receptor beta chain was recovered during a study of blood T cell repertoires in COVID-19. Study summary: From the United States, Italy and Spain came samples of acute and convalescent COVID-19.

In the original processing: Amplification of reference gene primers provided the estimated nucleated cell counts. The data were produced by immunoSEQ multiplex PCR, yet TCRdb's version contains in-frame clones alone and is incomplete. The V and J calls and the clone size are those of that table, but D and trimming were determined from the DNA. Of about 120,000 clones in the sample, about 78% were seen once. The CDR3 has 20 residues. The sequencing sample was made of peripheral blood. The chain couples TRBV7-5 to TRBJ1-4; TRBD1, the D gene given by the table, was not confirmed from the DNA. TRBV7-5 is an annotated pseudogene. The sequence came from a man in his 70s with acute or convalescent COVID-19. Written as DNA, the CDR3 is TGTGTCAGAAGCGATAATGGGGACAGGGGGCTATCGGTTTTAAGGGAAAAACTGTTTTTT. It codes for CVRSDNGDRGLSVLREKLFF.